One T cell receptor beta chain is described in this entry. The antigen is undetermined. Indicated time point: week 11, during vaccination. Doses consisted of 300 ug of mutant IDH1 20-mer peptide each, paired with topical imiquimod. This sample stems from a study of a mutant IDH1 vaccine in newly diagnosed glioma. Overall study context: Patients in the study were vaccinated eight times, receiving shots in weeks 1, 3, 5, 7, 11, 15, 19 and 23. In some groups vaccination began 4-6 weeks post-radiotherapy; others received it with temozolomide. Treated patients, averaging around 40 years, were around 62% male and approximately 38% female.

The data were produced by immunoSEQ multiplex PCR, yet TCRdb's version contains in-frame clones alone and is incomplete. This table holds about 36,000 clones, around 80% found once. Study outcomes and limitations: Pseudoprogression apparently lacked any relation to changes in top peripheral T cell clonotypes.

This CDR3 has 23 amino acids. This chain uses TRBV21-1 with TRBJ2-7; TRBD2 is taken as the D call from the table, unchecked against the DNA. TRBV21-1 is marked as a pseudogene. Specimen: peripheral blood mononuclear cells (PBMCs), collected from a glioma patient whose treatment included an IDH1 peptide vaccine. The clonotype was recovered from a woman aged 25 to 45 with glioma. Some clones in this sample may be carry-over from other donors' samples. The CDR3 DNA follows: TGTGCCGGGTCCGTCTCACAGGGAACGCGGGAGAATGGCGCCGGCGGGTTAATCTACGAGCAGTACTTC. Translation: CAGSVSQGTRENGAGGLIYEQYF.